The clone carrying this T cell receptor beta chain was detected only once. This sample was taken from a study of blood T cell repertoires in COVID-19. Study-wide context: The samples span acute and convalescent COVID-19 from the United States, Italy and Spain. PBMCs, B-cell-depleted T cells, or T cells provided the cDNA or gDNA that made up the material.

Authors' data handling: Reference gene primer amplification in the assay estimated nucleated cell counts. TCRdb's table, derived via immunoSEQ multiplex PCR, lists solely in-frame clones and lacks some. V and J calls and clone size are as listed in that table; D and trimming were resolved from the DNA. The table includes around 200,000 clones, 88% detected once. Per the germline V gene, CDR1 is MGHDK and CDR2 is SYGVNS. The CDR3 sequence is 17 residues long. The ends lost 5 bases at V and 2 bases at J; junction bases unmatched: 9. The source material was peripheral blood. This rearrangement joins TRBV25-1 to TRBJ1-1, with 12 positions matching TRBD1. The TCR sequence derives from a man between 18 and 29 years old with active or convalescent COVID-19. For the CDR3, the DNA is TGTGCCAGCAGTTCACACCGGGACAGGGGGCTAAACACTGAAGCTTTCTTT. This encodes CASSSHRDRGLNTEAFF.